A single sample is the source of the 17 T cell receptor beta chains below, sequenced in a study of beta chain features in type 1 diabetes. No cognate antigen is known for these TCRs. Study conclusions and caveats: Moderately but significantly shorter TCRB CDR3s were found in Type 1 diabetes patients in all four CD4+ subsets.

The investigators reverse transcribed all of the isolated RNA, so they sequenced expressed TCRB transcripts. The table came from immunoSEQ multiplex PCR; TCRdb's copy has only in-frame clones and leaves some out. The sample contains hundreds of thousands of clones, roughly 13% of which appear only once. The sample was naive CD4+ T cells from blood. Source of these receptors: a man younger than 30 with type 1 diabetes.

The rearrangement uses TRBV7-2 and TRBJ1-6, with no clear D. The CDR3 extends over 13 amino acids. Germline loops: CDR1 SGHTA, CDR2 FQGNSA. V lost 2 bases and J lost 8, with 7 bases in between. The CDR3: CASSLNVDSPLHF. The CDR3 region has the DNA TGTGCCAGCAGCTTAAACGTGGATTCACCCCTCCACTTT.

The chain employs TRBV27 and TRBJ2-3; D gene unclear. The CDR3 has 12 residues. Germline V gives CDR1 MNHEY, CDR2 SMNVEV (reference sequence). With 5 bases removed from V and 6 bases from J, the gap between germline ends came to 9 bases. The CDR3 loop is CASSIRSDTQYF. CDR3 sequence (DNA): TGTGCCAGCAGTATTCGATCCGATACGCAGTATTTT.

CDR3 DNA sequence: TGCGCCAGCAGCTTGTGGCAGGGGGCGCATTCCTACGAGCAGTACTTC. Protein: CASSLWQGAHSYEQYF. V gene TRBV5-1 combines with J gene TRBJ2-7, with TRBD1 matching over 8 bases. With 1 base clipped from V and 1 base from J, the junction kept 7 bases outside the gene matches. CDR1 and CDR2 from the germline V gene are SGHRS and YFSETQ. The CDR3 has 16 residues. The full variable domain, with the rest looked up from reference TRBV5-1 and TRBJ2-7, is KAGVTQTPRYLIKTRGQQVTLSCSPISGHRSVSWYQQTPGQGLQFLFEYFSETQRNKGNFPGRFSGRQFSNSRSEMNVSTLELGDSALYLCASSLWQGAHSYEQYFGPGTRLTVT.

This clone has only a few counts. The rearrangement joins TRBV7-3 to TRBJ2-3, with D possibly matching TRBD1 (5 bases). Looked up from germline, CDR1 is SGHTA and CDR2 is FQGTGA. This CDR3 has 11 amino acids. Trimming shortened V by 8 bases and J by 6 bases, and 9 bases separated the two germline ends. The chain's CDR3 is CASGAGDTQYF. As DNA, the CDR3 is TGTGCCAGCGGGGCCGGGGATACGCAGTATTTT.

As regards this clone: Other DNA sequences from this sample encode an identical CDR3 as well. The chain is built from TRBV5-1 and TRBJ1-1, with a weak D call TRBD1 (5 bases). Germline-derived CDR1 and CDR2 are SGHRS and YFSETQ. With 0 bases removed from V and 7 bases from J, the gap between germline ends came to 10 bases. The CDR3 loop spans 13 amino acids. CDR3 sequence reads: CASSLAGRSEAFF. CDR3 DNA sequence: TGCGCCAGCAGCTTGGCGGGACGTAGTGAAGCTTTCTTT.

The chain combines TRBV19 with TRBJ1-2; tentative D call: TRBD1 (6 bases). The CDR3 is made up of 14 amino acids. Germline V gives CDR1 LNHDA, CDR2 SQIVND (reference sequence). Trimming removed 10 bases at V and 1 base at J, with 16 bases between. CDR3 nucleotides: TGTGCCATCTCCCCGAGGGGGTATAACTATGGCTACACCTTC. Translated, it gives CAISPRGYNYGYTF.

The sample holds a few counts of this clone. V usage is TRBV14 and J usage is TRBJ2-1; perhaps TRBD2 as D (5 bases). This CDR3 has 16 amino acids. Per germline, CDR1 SGHDN and CDR2 FVKESK. V lost 4 bases and J 7 bases, leaving 20 bases between the germline ends. The CDR3 spells CASSLYNGKGRNEQFF. CDR3 bases: TGTGCCAGCAGCCTGTACAACGGGAAAGGTAGAAATGAGCAGTTCTTC.

The V and J genes are TRBV7-2 and TRBJ1-6; D unresolved. The V gene's germline CDR1 is SGHTA and CDR2 FQGNSA. The CDR3 contains 12 residues. The V and J ends lost 5 bases and 6 bases respectively, with 5 bases between them. The CDR3 protein is CASSALNSPLHF. CDR3 nucleotides: TGTGCCAGCAGCGCCCTTAATTCACCCCTCCACTTT.

This clone was counted a few times. V and J are TRBV25-1 and TRBJ2-1; possibly TRBD1 or TRBD2 for D (6 bases each). V lost 3 bases to trimming and J lost 9 bases, with 18 bases between them. The germline gives CDR1 MGHDK, CDR2 SYGVNS. The CDR3 has 15 amino acids. CDR3 sequence reads: CASSEEGRGSGEQFF. CDR3 in DNA: TGTGCCAGCAGTGAGGAGGGCAGGGGCTCGGGTGAGCAGTTCTTC. The whole variable domain, filled in from reference TRBV25-1 and TRBJ2-1, reads EADIYQTPRYLVIGTGKKITLECSQTMGHDKMYWYQQDPGMELHLIHYSYGVNSTEKGDLSSESTVSRIRTEHFPLTLESARPSHTSQYLCASSEEGRGSGEQFFGPGTRLTVL.

There are a few counts of this clone. Within the sample, other DNA sequences also encode this same CDR3. The chain recombines TRBV30 with TRBJ2-7, with a tentative D call TRBD2 (6 bases). The germline gives CDR1 GTSNPN, CDR2 SVGIG (reference sequence). The CDR3 is 12 residues long. V dropped 0 bases and J dropped 4 bases, with 7 bases sitting between them. CDR3 in amino acids: CAWSVRGYEQYF. The DNA of the CDR3 is TGTGCCTGGAGTGTACGGGGGTACGAGCAGTACTTC.

The chain uses TRBV9 and TRBJ1-3, with D possibly TRBD1 on 5 matching bases. The CDR3 spans 14 residues. V was shortened by 1 base and J by 3 bases, with 8 bases between the two germline ends. The germline V gene encodes CDR1 SGDLS and CDR2 YYNGEE. The CDR3, as DNA: TGTGCCAGCAGCGTAACAGGCGTTGGAAACACCATATATTTT. This translates into CASSVTGVGNTIYF.

This chain joins TRBV30 and TRBJ1-2; TRBD1 is a possible D gene (5 bases). This CDR3 is built from 11 residues. Germline assignment: CDR1 GTSNPN and CDR2 SVGIG (reference sequence). Trimming stripped 4 bases from V and 8 bases from J, with 11 bases between. CDR3 DNA sequence: TGTGCCTGGACCAAAGGGGTAGGCTACACCTTC. Its translation is CAWTKGVGYTF.

The V gene is TRBV29-1, the J gene TRBJ2-3, with D uncertain. CDR1 SQVTM and CDR2 ANQGSEA come from the germline V gene. V dropped 6 bases and J dropped 4 bases, with 11 bases sitting between them. The length of the CDR3 is 12 residues. In DNA form, the CDR3 reads TGCAGCGTCATTGGTCATGCAGATACGCAGTATTTT. Translating gives CSVIGHADTQYF.

This clone was counted only a few times. This chain uses TRBV6-1 with TRBJ1-1; 8 bases line up with TRBD1. Per the germline V gene, CDR1 is MNHNS and CDR2 is SASEGT. The V gene end was trimmed by 4 bases and the J gene end by 6 bases; junction bases not matched to a gene: 1. The CDR3 totals 12 residues. The CDR3 reads CASSAQGAEAFF. CDR3 sequence (DNA): TGTGCCAGCAGTGCACAGGGGGCTGAAGCTTTCTTT.

This rearrangement joins TRBV15 to TRBJ2-4, with 9 positions matching TRBD1. The CDR3 runs to 16 residues. Germline CDR1 is LNHNV and CDR2 is YYDKDF (reference sequence). Trimming cost V 1 base and J 6 bases; bases outside gene matches: 7. This chain's CDR3 is CATSRVPGTGLNIQYF. CDR3 nucleotide sequence: TGTGCCACCAGCAGAGTGCCGGGGACAGGGCTAAACATTCAGTACTTC.

V and J are TRBV28 and TRBJ1-1, with 8 bases aligning to TRBD1. Trimming took 6 bases from V and 4 from J; bases not matched to a gene: 7. The CDR3 is made up of 14 amino acids. The germline V gene encodes CDR1 MDHEN and CDR2 SYDVKM. The CDR3 protein is CASRDDRGGTEAFF. CDR3 coding DNA: TGTGCCAGCAGGGATGACAGGGGTGGCACTGAAGCTTTCTTT.

The DNA of the CDR3 is TGTGCCAGCAGCCTCGGACAGGGATGGAACTATGGCTACACCTTC. This codes for CASSLGQGWNYGYTF. This chain connects TRBV5-4 to TRBJ1-2; TRBD1 matches at 8 bases. The CDR3 covers 15 residues. The germline CDR1 and CDR2 sequences are SGHNT and YYREEE (reference sequence). The V gene end was trimmed by 4 bases and the J gene end by 2 bases; junction bases not matched to a gene: 7.